The rows below give T cell receptor beta chains drawn from one sample of a study of blood T cells in healthy people across ages. TCRdb ran MiXCR on the 5' RACE reads and lists one entry per CDR3 protein. The sample lists approximately 730,000 distinct CDR3 sequences, about 55% seen once, with approximately 40% in the top ten. What was sequenced was blood. The receptor source for this set is a man of 80 years or more in good health. CDR3s include the opening cysteine and the closing phenylalanine or tryptophan.

v_call: TRBV11-2
cdr3_aa: CASSLAAVPSYNEQFF

v_call: TRBV20-1
cdr3_aa: CSASQGAKRVNTEAFF

v_call: TRBV13
cdr3_aa: CASSPGTGVNYGYTF

v_call: TRBV6-2/TRBV6-3
cdr3_aa: CASSYYPRTSAQETQYF

v_call: TRBV9
cdr3_aa: CASSASLQETQYF

v_call: TRBV5-1
cdr3_aa: CASSLVPSLYNEQFF

v_call: TRBV11-3
cdr3_aa: CASSLDQSEQFF

v_call: TRBV20-1
cdr3_aa: CSVPRQGLRVTQYF

v_call: TRBV28
cdr3_aa: CASSSPVLVAVNTGELFF

v_call: TRBV20-1
cdr3_aa: CSARDGREYNEQFF

v_call: TRBV12-3/TRBV12-4
cdr3_aa: CASRGGTSRVNEQFF

v_call: TRBV6-6
cdr3_aa: CASSYQTGGYYEQYF

v_call: TRBV27
cdr3_aa: CASSSPGRGYTF

v_call: TRBV28
cdr3_aa: CASSLLGDRYNQPQHF

v_call: TRBV29-1
cdr3_aa: CSTRLAGGSNEQFF

v_call: TRBV9
cdr3_aa: CASSPTPGQSGEQFF

v_call: TRBV7-9
cdr3_aa: CASSSMGGRAIYNEQFF

v_call: TRBV20-1
cdr3_aa: CSARSGRSQSSYEQYF

v_call: TRBV14
cdr3_aa: CASSQIRPTEAFF

v_call: TRBV29-1
cdr3_aa: CSVALRGPGGEQYF

v_call: TRBV4-1
cdr3_aa: CASSRGLAGYEQYF

v_call: TRBV7-2
cdr3_aa: CASSLGAWTGHWTGELFF

v_call: TRBV7-3
cdr3_aa: CASSRGPSRGVGDEQYF

v_call: TRBV12-3/TRBV12-4
cdr3_aa: CASSLLAGEGNEQYF

v_call: TRBV5-1
cdr3_aa: CASSFYGQGRNEQFF

v_call: TRBV5-6
cdr3_aa: CASARLGQNNNEQFF

v_call: TRBV29-1
cdr3_aa: CSVSTGAGQETQYF

v_call: TRBV11-2
cdr3_aa: CASSWGPGQGIHSGTSRLGEQFF

v_call: TRBV11-2
cdr3_aa: CASSSISGRAKEHRYAYF

v_call: TRBV29-1
cdr3_aa: CSVQGEHRYAYF

v_call: TRBV20-1
cdr3_aa: CSAKGTPRTDTQYF

v_call: TRBV27
cdr3_aa: CASSPWTSRDEQYF

v_call: TRBV6-2/TRBV6-3
cdr3_aa: CASSYLIAASYEQYF

v_call: TRBV12-3/TRBV12-4
cdr3_aa: CASSPSTRAYEQYF

v_call: TRBV7-9
cdr3_aa: CASSLEGTGTRGYNEQFF

v_call: TRBV9
cdr3_aa: CASSVGPDRVMYEQFF

v_call: TRBV3-1
cdr3_aa: CASSPWERGNIQYF

v_call: TRBV6-4
cdr3_aa: CVSSNQGHEQFF

v_call: TRBV27
cdr3_aa: CASSLAGTANYGYTF

v_call: TRBV2
cdr3_aa: CASIRDLTTPLHF

v_call: TRBV7-2
cdr3_aa: CASSPVAGGLDEQYF

v_call: TRBV18
cdr3_aa: CASSPEGTGETQYF

v_call: TRBV7-2
cdr3_aa: CASSLDIGQINSPLHF

v_call: TRBV7-2
cdr3_aa: CASSLGHALGSNEQYF

v_call: TRBV20-1
cdr3_aa: CSARVGTSGVEQYF

v_call: TRBV20-1
cdr3_aa: CSARWGAQQPQHF

v_call: TRBV2
cdr3_aa: CASSVGRGTEAFF

v_call: TRBV9
cdr3_aa: CASSPRGRGIQETQYF

v_call: TRBV5-1
cdr3_aa: CASSLGSGKNTEAFF

v_call: TRBV27
cdr3_aa: CASTGDSAYEQYF

v_call: TRBV4-1
cdr3_aa: CASSHSDWVVREETQYF

v_call: TRBV5-1
cdr3_aa: CASSLVTTPTGYGYTF

v_call: TRBV2
cdr3_aa: CASTSMGEQYF

v_call: TRBV5-1
cdr3_aa: CASSIRGQGETQYF

v_call: TRBV5-6
cdr3_aa: CASSLPGQGPPFNYGYTF

v_call: TRBV28
cdr3_aa: CASRTFTGKNYEQYF

v_call: TRBV29-1
cdr3_aa: CSVPPGTSGEINTYNEQFF

v_call: TRBV24-1
cdr3_aa: CATSDPGQGSYNEQFF

v_call: TRBV10-3
cdr3_aa: CAIRGQGAGYEQYF